The 22 T cell receptor beta chains in this list originate from one sample, sequenced in a study of T cells in Graves' hyperthyroidism and ophthalmopathy. Amplification of TCR beta CDR3 regions was performed using RNA transcripts as template. The study used the HTBI primer set for a first-round RT-PCR of the TCR CDR3. TCRdb re-called the multiplex PCR reads with MiXCR, one entry per CDR3 protein. The sample has a few hundred thousand distinct CDR3 sequences; under 15% are singletons. Sequencing used blood. The receptor set was obtained from a woman aged 25 to 39 with Graves' hyperthyroidism.

The chain has TRBV6-1 and TRBJ2-7; weak D call: TRBD1 (6 bases). CDR1 MNHNS and CDR2 SASEGT come from the germline V gene. The V and J ends lost 7 bases and 2 bases respectively, with 15 bases between them. This CDR3 comprises 14 residues. The CDR3 DNA sequence: TGTGCCAGCAACACGGGACAACCAACCTACGAGCAGTACTTC. Its protein is CASNTGQPTYEQYF.

In its sample, this clonotype was seen a few times. The chain couples TRBV20-1 to TRBJ2-1; 8 bases fit TRBD1. The CDR3 has 13 amino acids. With V trimmed by 5 bases and J by 3 bases, 3 bases remained unmatched. Germline assignment: CDR1 DFQATT and CDR2 SNEGSKA (reference sequence). CDR3 in DNA: TGCAGTGCTGGGACAGGCCTCTACAATGAGCAGTTCTTC. It codes for CSAGTGLYNEQFF.

This clonotype was counted many times. The rearrangement joins TRBV2 to TRBJ2-3, with D perhaps TRBD1 or TRBD2 (5 bases each). The CDR3 totals 14 residues. CDR1 and CDR2 (germline): SNHLY, FYNNEI. V gave up 6 bases and J gave up 3 bases, with 13 bases separating them. The CDR3: CASRDTSGTDTQYF. CDR3 coding DNA: TGTGCCAGCAGGGACACTTCGGGAACAGATACGCAGTATTTT.

This clonotype was seen just once. The chain uses TRBV28 and TRBJ1-1; D may be TRBD1 (5 bases). The CDR3 runs 14 residues. The V end lost 6 bases, the J end lost 0 bases, and 11 bases lay between the germline ends. Germline V CDR1 and CDR2: MDHEN, SYDVKM. The CDR3 DNA follows: TGTGCCAGCAGCGTCTCGACAGTGAACACTGAAGCTTTCTTT. Translating it yields CASSVSTVNTEAFF. The variable domain in full, with the rest retrieved from reference TRBV28 and TRBJ1-1, is DVKVTQSSRYLVKRTGEKVFLECVQDMDHENMFWYRQDPGLGLRLIYFSYDVKMKEKGDIPEGYSVSREKKERFSLILESASTNQTSMYLCASSVSTVNTEAFFGQGTRLTVV.

This sequence joins TRBV14 and TRBJ2-7; tentatively, D is TRBD1 (6 bases). CDR1 SGHDN and CDR2 FVKESK come from the germline V gene. The germline V and J ends were trimmed by 4 bases and 7 bases, with 23 bases remaining between them. The CDR3 extends over 16 amino acids. CDR3 sequence: CASSPWGRRTSGEQYF. CDR3 nucleotides: TGTGCCAGCAGCCCCTGGGGGCGACGGACATCGGGAGAGCAGTACTTC. Supplemented by reference TRBV14 and TRBJ2-7, the full variable domain reads EAGVTQFPSHSVIEKGQTVTLRCDPISGHDNLYWYRRVMGKEIKFLLHFVKESKQDESGMPNNRFLAERTGGTYSTLKVQPAELEDSGVYFCASSPWGRRTSGEQYFGPGTRLTVT.

This clonotype was counted ten times or more. The chain is built from TRBV28 and TRBJ1-4, with no clear D. CDR1 is MDHEN, CDR2 SYDVKM, per germline. The CDR3 contains 14 residues. V was pared by 7 bases and J by 8 bases, with 17 bases between. The CDR3 spells CASNVGRAGEKLFF. CDR3 coding DNA: TGTGCCAGCAACGTCGGGCGGGCTGGAGAAAAACTGTTTTTT.

In this sample, this clonotype turned up many times. The rearrangement joins TRBV18 to TRBJ2-3; no clear D. V was clipped by 5 bases and J by 1 base, with 10 bases between them. CDR3 length: 14 amino acids. Germline values: CDR1 KGHSH, CDR2 LQKENI. CDR3 sequence: CASSLILGTDTQYF. The CDR3 nucleotides are TGTGCCAGCTCATTGATATTGGGCACAGATACGCAGTATTTT.

This clonotype was seen at least ten times. This chain connects TRBV7-2 to TRBJ2-7, with 8 bases identical to TRBD1. Germline V gene sequence: CDR1 SGHTA, CDR2 FQGNSA. Losses at the gene ends were 3 bases for V and 5 bases for J; bases not matched to a gene: 6. CDR3 length equals 14 residues. DNA of the CDR3: TGTGCCAGCAGCTTCCGGGACAGGATCGACGAGCAGTACTTC. Protein sequence: CASSFRDRIDEQYF.

This clonotype has only a few counts. The CDR3 spells CSASRRTGRDTDTQYF. The CDR3 DNA is TGCAGTGCTTCCAGAAGGACAGGGCGTGACACAGATACGCAGTATTTT. The rearrangement uses TRBV20-1 and TRBJ2-3; 8 bases fit TRBD1. Looked up from germline, CDR1 is DFQATT and CDR2 is SNEGSKA (reference sequence). The CDR3 is 16 amino acids. V dropped 5 bases and J dropped 2; count of bases not matched to a gene: 12.

This clonotype was seen at least ten times. J is TRBJ2-7 and V is TRBV7-2; D is possibly TRBD2 (6 bases). Germline V CDR1 and CDR2: SGHTA, FQGNSA. With 1 base removed from V and 3 bases from J, the gap between germline ends came to 10 bases. The CDR3 sequence is 14 residues long. The CDR3 nucleotides are TGTGCCAGCAGCTTAGATGGAGGGAGCTACGAGCAGTACTTC. Its translation: CASSLDGGSYEQYF.

This clonotype was counted ten times or more. This chain joins TRBV29-1 and TRBJ2-1; D remains ambiguous. CDR1 SQVTM and CDR2 ANQGSEA come from the germline V gene. The CDR3 loop spans 13 amino acids. The V end was cut by 5 bases, the J end by 3 bases, with 11 bases between. For the CDR3, the DNA is TGCAGCGTTTGGGGTCAGGTCTACAATGAGCAGTTCTTC. Its translation is CSVWGQVYNEQFF.

This clonotype was counted at least ten times. The rearrangement uses TRBV7-8 and TRBJ2-7, with a weak D call TRBD2 (6 bases). This CDR3 contains 19 residues. Trimming cost V 5 bases and J 2 bases, with 28 bases left between them. The germline V gene has CDR1 SGHVS and CDR2 FQNEAQ. The CDR3 coding sequence is TGTGCCAGCAGCCGAGGATCCCTGAGACTAGTTTCTAATACCTACGAGCAGTACTTC. Amino acids: CASSRGSLRLVSNTYEQYF.

This clonotype was seen a handful of times. J is TRBJ1-5 and V is TRBV7-2; TRBD1 might be the D (6 bases). The CDR3 runs to 18 residues. Per the germline V gene, CDR1 is SGHTA and CDR2 is FQGNSA. V lost 2 bases and J lost 0, with 17 bases in between. The CDR3 reads CASSLRGDRRYSNQPQHF. Written as DNA, the CDR3 is TGTGCCAGCAGCTTACGGGGTGACAGGAGGTATAGCAATCAGCCCCAGCATTTT.

This clonotype was counted between two and nine times. The chain couples TRBV30 to TRBJ1-5; possible D gene TRBD1, 5 bases. Trimming took off 2 bases at V and 3 bases at J, with 8 bases between the two ends. The CDR3 runs 13 residues. Germline CDR1 and CDR2: GTSNPN and SVGIG (reference sequence). The DNA for the CDR3 is TGTGCCTGGAGTACAGGAGCCAATCAGCCCCAGCATTTT. Encoded protein: CAWSTGANQPQHF.

In regard to this clonotype: This could be a read error, since a much larger clone is one nucleotide away. The chain couples TRBV12-5 to TRBJ2-3; D possibly corresponds to TRBD2 (5 bases). The V end was cut by 4 bases, the J end by 4 bases, with 9 bases between. CDR3 size: 13 residues. Germline lookup yields CDR1 LGHNT and CDR2 FRNRAP. CDR3 region: CASGSGEADTQYF. CDR3 sequence (DNA): TGTGCTAGTGGTTCCGGGGAAGCAGATACGCAGTATTTT.

In this sample, this clonotype turned up many times. The chain carries TRBV28 and TRBJ2-5; D possibly uses TRBD1 or TRBD2 (6 bases each). The CDR3 length is 14 residues. The germline gives CDR1 MDHEN, CDR2 SYDVKM. Trimming shortened V by 6 bases and J by 1 base, and 12 bases separated the two germline ends. In DNA, the CDR3 is TGTGCCAGCAGGTCCGGGGGCTCCCAAGAGACCCAGTACTTC. This codes for CASRSGGSQETQYF. The full variable domain, with the rest looked up from reference TRBV28 and TRBJ2-5, is DVKVTQSSRYLVKRTGEKVFLECVQDMDHENMFWYRQDPGLGLRLIYFSYDVKMKEKGDIPEGYSVSREKKERFSLILESASTNQTSMYLCASRSGGSQETQYFGPGTRLLVL.

There are many counts of this clonotype. In nucleotides, the CDR3 is TGTGCCAGCAGTTTAGACAGGTCGAGGGGCACCGAGCAGTACTTC. Translation gives CASSLDRSRGTEQYF. The chain has TRBV27 and TRBJ2-7, with a weak D call TRBD1 (6 bases). V was pared by 2 bases and J by 6 bases, with 17 bases between. Per germline, CDR1 MNHEY and CDR2 SMNVEV (reference sequence). The CDR3 totals 15 residues.

This clonotype was detected only a few times. This chain connects TRBV11-2 to TRBJ2-7; D might be TRBD1 (8 bases). The CDR3 is made up of 14 amino acids. V was shortened by 5 bases and J by 6 bases, with 17 bases between the two germline ends. Germline V gene data show CDR1 as SGHAT and CDR2 as FQNNGV. CDR3: CASSGEGQVTEQYF. CDR3 DNA: TGTGCCAGCAGCGGGGAGGGACAGGTTACCGAGCAGTACTTC.

Comments on this clonotype: A much larger clonotype is one base distant, so this may be a read error. The gene calls are TRBV24-1 and TRBJ2-5; 7 positions agree with TRBD2. This CDR3 region has 19 residues. Germline values: CDR1 KGHDR, CDR2 SFDVKD. CDR3 coding DNA: TGTGCCACCAGTGAACCAGGGCAAGGCGGGAGATTTGGTGGAGAGGCCCAGTACTTC. Its protein is CATSEPGQGGRFGGEAQYF.

The chain recombines TRBV19 with TRBJ1-5; 8 bases match TRBD1. This CDR3 region has 15 residues. The V and J ends lost 6 bases and 4 bases, in that order; junction bases with no gene match: 8. The germline gives CDR1 LNHDA, CDR2 SQIVND (reference sequence). The CDR3 region has the DNA TGTGCCAGTAGAGCGGACAGGGTTATTAATCAGCCCCAGCATTTT. Its protein product is CASRADRVINQPQHF.

This clonotype was seen ten or more times. This chain links TRBV12-5 with TRBJ1-5; TRBD1 matches 7 bases. The CDR3 extends over 16 amino acids. Trimming cost V 5 bases and J 1 base; bases outside gene matches: 8. CDR1 LGHNT and CDR2 FRNRAP come from the germline V gene. The DNA for the CDR3 is TGTGCTAGTGGTCACAAAGACAGGGTAAGCAATCAGCCCCAGCATTTT. Its protein is CASGHKDRVSNQPQHF.

This clonotype has more than one count but fewer than ten. The CDR3 DNA sequence: TGTGCCATCAACGAGGACACTGTCCGAGAGACCCAGTACTTC. Translating gives CAINEDTVRETQYF. The chain employs TRBV6-1 and TRBJ2-5; tentative D call: TRBD1 (5 bases). V lost 10 bases to trimming and J lost 4 bases, with 19 bases between them. CDR1 is MNHNS, CDR2 SASEGT, per germline. This CDR3 comprises 14 residues.